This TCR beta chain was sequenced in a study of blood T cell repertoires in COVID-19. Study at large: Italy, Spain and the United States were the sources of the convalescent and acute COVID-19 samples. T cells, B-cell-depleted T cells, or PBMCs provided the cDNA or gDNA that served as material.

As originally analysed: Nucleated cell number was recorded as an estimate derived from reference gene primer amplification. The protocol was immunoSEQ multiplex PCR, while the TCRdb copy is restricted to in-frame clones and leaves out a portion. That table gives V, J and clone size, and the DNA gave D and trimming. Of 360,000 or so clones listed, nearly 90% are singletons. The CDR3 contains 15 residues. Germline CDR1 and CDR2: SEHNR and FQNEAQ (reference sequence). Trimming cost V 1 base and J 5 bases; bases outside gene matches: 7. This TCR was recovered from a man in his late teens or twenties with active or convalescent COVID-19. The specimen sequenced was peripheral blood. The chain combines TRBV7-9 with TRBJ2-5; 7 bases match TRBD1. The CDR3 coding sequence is TGTGCCAGCAGCTTAGGGGGGACAGTAGTGGAGACCCAGTACTTC. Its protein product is CASSLGGTVVETQYF.